This T cell receptor beta chain was recovered during a study of CXCR3-negative and CXCR3-positive naive CD8 T cells. Study-level findings and limits: Naive cells with CXCR3 showed TRB CDR3s that were more hydrophobic than those in CXCR3-negative naive cells.

About this clonotype itself: Its antigen is undetermined.

5' RACE with UMI labels generated the TRB cDNA libraries. Reanalyzing the 5' RACE reads, TCRdb keeps one entry per CDR3 protein, without DNA. Its table records fewer than 7,000 distinct CDR3 sequences. CDR1 is MNHEY, CDR2 SMNVEV, per germline (reference sequence). This CDR3 has 16 residues. The sample consisted of naive CXCR3+ CD8+ T cells from blood. The sample's subset: CD45RO-CCR7+CD27+CD95- naive CD8+ T cells expressing CXCR3 (TNR3+). This receptor was identified in a human donor in good health. Some clones in this sample may be carry-over from other donors' samples. The chain employs TRBV27 and TRBJ2-2; TCRdb designates TRBD2, a call that cannot be tested without DNA. This chain's CDR3 is CARSLSWESNTGELFF.